Below, 21 T cell receptor beta chains from the same sample are listed, as sequenced in a study of identical twins. Each CDR3 protein is one row after TCRdb ran MiXCR on the 5' RACE reads. The sample has more than 400,000 distinct CDR3 sequences, about 15% seen once. Separately, the same data were catalogued under a study of yellow fever vaccine responses in identical twins.

Specimen: CD4+ T cells sorted from blood. These receptors all come from a young woman in good health.

J is TRBJ2-1 and V is TRBV20-1, with 13 bases aligning to TRBD2. This CDR3 spans 15 amino acids. V gave up 6 bases and J gave up 4 bases; unmatched junction bases: 6. Germline V gene lookup returns CDR1 DFQATT and CDR2 SNEGSKA (reference sequence). CDR3 nucleotide sequence: TGCAGTGCCAAGAGGACTAGCGGGAGTTACAATGAGCAGTTCTTC. Translation gives CSAKRTSGSYNEQFF.

The V and J genes are TRBV20-1 and TRBJ2-5; 8 bases map to TRBD1. The CDR3 has 17 amino acids. With 0 bases clipped from V and 1 base from J, the junction kept 10 bases outside the gene matches. Germline V gene sequence: CDR1 DFQATT, CDR2 SNEGSKA (reference sequence). CDR3 sequence (DNA): TGCAGTGCTAGAGACGGACAGGGTGGATCCAGCCAAGAGACCCAGTACTTC. Translated, it gives CSARDGQGGSSQETQYF.

In this sample, this clonotype turned up a few times. The chain has TRBV15 and TRBJ2-1; D perhaps matches TRBD1 (5 bases). This CDR3 contains 15 residues. The ends were cut back, 4 bases at V and 0 bases at J, with 10 bases in the middle. CDR1 and CDR2 (germline): LNHNV, YYDKDF (reference sequence). CDR3 residues: CATSIGQGSYNEQFF. CDR3 nucleotide sequence: TGTGCCACCAGCATCGGCCAGGGCTCCTACAATGAGCAGTTCTTC.

CDR3 amino acids: CASSEGQGSNEKLFF. The CDR3 coding sequence is TGTGCCAGCAGCGAGGGACAGGGTTCTAATGAAAAACTGTTTTTT. The gene calls are TRBV11-3 and TRBJ1-4, with TRBD1 identical over 9 bases. The length of the CDR3 is 15 residues. The germline CDR1 and CDR2 sequences are SGHNT and YENEEA. The V segment lost 5 bases and the J segment 3 bases; nucleotides outside the gene matches: 4.

The V gene is TRBV28, the J gene TRBJ2-3; no reliable D call. The CDR3 extends over 18 amino acids. Trimming shortened V by 4 bases and J by 2 bases, and 22 bases separated the two germline ends. Looked up from germline, CDR1 is MDHEN and CDR2 is SYDVKM. The CDR3 region has the DNA TGTGCCAGCAGTTCCACGCCTATGGGTCTTTTATACACAGATACGCAGTATTTT. Translating it yields CASSSTPMGLLYTDTQYF.

The chain recombines TRBV10-3 with TRBJ2-7; TRBD2 matches at 7 bases. CDR1 is ENHRY and CDR2 is SYGVKD in the germline V gene. The trim removed 6 bases at V and 0 bases at J, leaving 5 bases unmatched. The CDR3 has 14 residues. The CDR3 region is CAIRPAGVSYEQYF. The CDR3 DNA follows: TGTGCCATCAGGCCGGCGGGAGTCTCCTACGAGCAGTACTTC.

The chain couples TRBV10-3 to TRBJ2-1, with D possibly being TRBD2 (5 bases). The V end was cut by 2 bases, the J end by 6 bases, with 26 bases between. CDR1 and CDR2 (germline): ENHRY, SYGVKD. CDR3 length: 19 amino acids. CDR3: CAISERGGFQLRKGNEQFF. The CDR3 region has the DNA TGTGCCATCAGTGAGCGCGGCGGGTTTCAATTACGCAAGGGCAATGAGCAGTTCTTC.

The chain uses TRBV4-1 and TRBJ2-7, with 9 nucleotides matching TRBD2. J lost 3 bases, V lost 1 base, and 4 bases had no gene match. From germline, CDR1 is MGHRA and CDR2 YSYEKL. The CDR3 has 15 residues. CDR3 sequence (DNA): TGCGCCAGCAGCCAAGTTGGGACTAGCCTCTACGAGCAGTACTTC. The encoded protein is CASSQVGTSLYEQYF.

This clonotype was observed a few times. This sequence joins TRBV5-1 and TRBJ2-7, with D unresolved. This CDR3 contains 14 residues. The V end lost 0 bases, the J end lost 3 bases, and 10 bases lay between the germline ends. The germline V gene has CDR1 SGHRS and CDR2 YFSETQ. The CDR3 DNA is TGCGCCAGCAGCTTGGAACCCAGCCTCTACGAGCAGTACTTC. This translates into CASSLEPSLYEQYF.

The V and J genes are TRBV14 and TRBJ1-2; D might be TRBD1 (6 bases). V was shortened by 5 bases and J by 2 bases, with 15 bases between the two germline ends. This CDR3 region has 15 residues. From germline, CDR1 is SGHDN and CDR2 FVKESK. The CDR3 DNA reads as TGTGCCAGCAGCGACCCAGGGGAGGCGAACTATGGCTACACCTTC. This translates into CASSDPGEANYGYTF.

This clonotype has only a few counts. The genes are TRBV6-5 and TRBJ2-7; TRBD2 aligns across 8 bases. Germline values: CDR1 MNHEY, CDR2 SVGAGI. After removal of 2 bases from V and 4 bases from J, the junction contained 10 bases not matched to a gene. The CDR3 has 16 amino acids. This CDR3 reads CASSYTYSGSIYEQYF. DNA for the CDR3: TGTGCCAGCAGTTACACATACAGCGGGAGTATTTACGAGCAGTACTTC.

This clonotype was observed a few times. In DNA, the CDR3 is TGTGCCAGCAGAGCAGCTAGCGCTACTTTCGATGAGCAGTTCTTC. Its protein product is CASRAASATFDEQFF. The chain uses TRBV2 and TRBJ2-1; perhaps TRBD2 as D (6 bases). V lost 6 bases and J 8 bases, leaving 20 bases between the germline ends. The length of the CDR3 is 15 residues. Germline V CDR1 and CDR2: SNHLY, FYNNEI. Supplemented by reference TRBV2 and TRBJ2-1, the full variable domain reads EPEVTQTPSHQVTQMGQEVILRCVPISNHLYFYWYRQILGQKVEFLVSFYNNEISEKSEIFDDQFSVERPDGSNFTLKIRSTKLEDSAMYFCASRAASATFDEQFFGPGTRLTVL.

The gene calls are TRBV9 and TRBJ2-3; D may be TRBD1 or TRBD2 (5 bases each). The CDR3 has 17 residues. Germline V gene data show CDR1 as SGDLS and CDR2 as YYNGEE. V lost 0 bases, J lost 1 base, and 15 bases lay in between. The DNA for the CDR3 is TGTGCCAGCAGCGTAGAAGGGACGAGGTCGGGCACAGATACGCAGTATTTT. It codes for CASSVEGTRSGTDTQYF.

The chain has TRBV4-2 and TRBJ1-3; D possibly corresponds to TRBD1 (5 bases). The CDR3 length is 16 residues. CDR1 and CDR2 (germline): LGHNA, YNFKEQ. Trimming shortened V by 0 bases and J by 7 bases, and 16 bases separated the two germline ends. CDR3 amino acids: CASSQEHPSSGNTIYF. The CDR3 DNA sequence: TGTGCCAGCAGCCAAGAGCATCCGTCTTCAGGGAACACCATATATTTT.

CDR3 residues: CSASLRSAGELFF. The CDR3 region has the DNA TGCAGTGCTAGTTTGAGGTCGGCCGGGGAGCTGTTTTTT. This chain links TRBV20-1 with TRBJ2-2; D not resolved. There are 13 residues in the CDR3. Trimming took off 3 bases at V and 6 bases at J, with 11 bases between the two ends. Looked up from germline, CDR1 is DFQATT and CDR2 is SNEGSKA (reference sequence).

The V gene is TRBV12-3 or TRBV12-4, the J gene TRBJ1-2; possibly TRBD1 for D (6 bases). CDR3 length equals 15 residues. V gave up 6 bases and J gave up 4 bases, with 18 bases separating them. The CDR3 bases are TGTGCCAGCAGCACCCTGAGGGGGGGCGGCTATGGCTACACCTTC. Its protein product is CASSTLRGGGYGYTF.

This clonotype was seen more than once but under ten times. This sequence joins TRBV20-1 and TRBJ2-3; 8 bases map to TRBD2. Trimming cost V 0 bases and J 1 base; bases outside gene matches: 9. Germline loops: CDR1 DFQATT, CDR2 SNEGSKA (reference sequence). The CDR3 loop spans 17 amino acids. As DNA, the CDR3 is TGCAGTGCTAGAGACGGGATGGGGCGGGAGGGCACAGATACGCAGTATTTT. Translating gives CSARDGMGREGTDTQYF.

The chain joins TRBV28 to TRBJ2-2; TRBD1 is a possible D gene (5 bases). CDR3 length equals 16 residues. Trimming pared 2 bases from V and 0 bases from J, leaving 10 bases between. CDR1 and CDR2 from the germline V gene are MDHEN and SYDVKM. The CDR3 sequence: CASSLIGVANTGELFF. In nucleotides, the CDR3 is TGTGCCAGCAGTTTAATAGGGGTTGCGAACACCGGGGAGCTGTTTTTT.

This clonotype showed up many times. The rearrangement links TRBV29-1 to TRBJ2-1; D may be TRBD2 (6 bases). CDR3 length equals 14 residues. From germline, CDR1 is SQVTM and CDR2 ANQGSEA. The V and J ends lost 7 bases and 0 bases respectively, with 13 bases between them. The CDR3 sequence: CSGISGSSYNEQFF. In DNA form, the CDR3 reads TGCAGCGGGATTAGCGGCAGCTCCTACAATGAGCAGTTCTTC.

This clonotype came up many times. This chain joins TRBV12-3 or TRBV12-4 and TRBJ2-5; a weak D match, TRBD2 (5 bases). The length of the CDR3 is 15 residues. The V and J ends lost 2 bases and 4 bases respectively, with 14 bases between them. The CDR3 reads CASSLFRTDIETQYF. The CDR3 region has the DNA TGTGCCAGCAGTTTATTTCGGACTGACATAGAGACCCAGTACTTC.

The chain is built from TRBV5-1 and TRBJ2-7; TRBD2 agrees at 10 bases. Germline V gives CDR1 SGHRS, CDR2 YFSETQ. V lost 2 bases and J lost 0; bases outside the gene matches: 8. The CDR3 is 17 residues long. The CDR3 DNA follows: TGCGCCAGCAGCTTTTTTAAGGCTAGCGGGAGCTCCTACGAGCAGTACTTC. This codes for CASSFFKASGSSYEQYF.